The 31 T cell receptor beta chains given below trace back to one sample, sequenced in a study of OX40 agonist ivuxolimab in advanced cancers. TCRdb keeps only in-frame clones here, not all; method: immunoSEQ multiplex PCR. The repertoire holds 86,000 or so clones, roughly 92% seen once, with 2.5% to 3% in the top ten. The sequencing here drew on CD4+ or CD8+ T cells sorted from blood, taken in a trial of the OX40 agonist ivuxolimab. The receptor source for this set is an adult with an advanced solid tumor such as melanoma, head and neck, liver or kidney cancer.

The J gene is TRBJ2-1, the V gene TRBV25-1; D is undetermined. Germline loops: CDR1 MGHDK, CDR2 SYGVNS. V shed 2 bases and J shed 3 bases, with 14 bases lying between them. CDR3 length: 16 amino acids. CDR3 DNA sequence: TGTGCCAGCAGTGAAACGGTAGTGGGAAACTACAATGAGCAGTTCTTC. It codes for CASSETVVGNYNEQFF.

The count of this clone is one. The gene calls are TRBV5-1 and TRBJ1-3, with D possibly TRBD1 on 6 matching bases. CDR1 and CDR2 (germline): SGHRS, YFSETQ. CDR3 length: 16 residues. Trimming took off 2 bases at V and 0 bases at J, with 12 bases between the two ends. The CDR3 bases are TGCGCCAGCAGCTTCTGGACAGCCTCCTCTGGAAACACCATATATTTT. Translation gives CASSFWTASSGNTIYF.

This clone was seen just once. The genes are TRBV6-1 and TRBJ2-7, with D uncertain. Trimming left V 1 base short and J 6 bases short, with 4 bases between. CDR1 is MNHNS, CDR2 SASEGT, per germline. The CDR3 length is 11 residues. This CDR3 is CASSEGGEQYF. For the CDR3, the DNA is TGTGCCAGCAGTGAAGGGGGCGAGCAGTACTTC.

The J gene is TRBJ2-7, the V gene TRBV6-1, with D unclear. This CDR3 is 13 amino acids long. The V gene lost 0 bases and the J gene lost 3 bases, with 6 bases spanning the gap. Looked up from germline, CDR1 is MNHNS and CDR2 is SASEGT. CDR3 DNA: TGTGCCAGCAGTGAAGCCAGGCTCTACGAGCAGTACTTC. This codes for CASSEARLYEQYF.

The chain uses TRBV30 and TRBJ2-1; D not certain. V dropped 2 bases and J dropped 0 bases, with 8 bases sitting between them. This CDR3 region has 14 residues. Germline lookup yields CDR1 GTSNPN and CDR2 SVGIG (reference sequence). The CDR3 sequence is CAWSRSSSYNEQFF. For the CDR3, the DNA is TGTGCCTGGAGTAGATCGAGCTCCTACAATGAGCAGTTCTTC.

The V gene is TRBV18, the J gene TRBJ1-3; 7 bases map to TRBD1. Unmatched junction bases numbered 8, after V lost 4 bases and J lost 8 bases. CDR3 length equals 14 residues. In germline, CDR1 is KGHSH, CDR2 LQKENI. Here the CDR3 DNA reads TGTGCCAGCTCACTCGGACAGGTCGGTGACACCATATATTTT. This codes for CASSLGQVGDTIYF.

The rearrangement joins TRBV4-2 to TRBJ2-7; D may be TRBD2 (6 bases). This CDR3 spans 14 amino acids. Germline V gene lookup returns CDR1 LGHNA and CDR2 YNFKEQ. V was shortened by 2 bases and J by 3 bases, with 11 bases between the two germline ends. CDR3 loop: CASSQTGTFYEQYF. Here the CDR3 DNA reads TGTGCCAGCAGCCAAACCGGGACTTTCTACGAGCAGTACTTC.

The chain carries TRBV5-4 and TRBJ1-1, with D unresolved. Looked up from germline, CDR1 is SGHNT and CDR2 is YYREEE (reference sequence). V lost 5 bases and J 2 bases, leaving 13 bases between the germline ends. The CDR3 loop spans 14 amino acids. CDR3 bases: TGTGCCAGCAGGTCGAAAGGCCAAAACACTGAAGCTTTCTTT. Translated, it gives CASRSKGQNTEAFF.

This clone appeared once. The chain is built from TRBV5-1 and TRBJ2-7; D is unclear. The CDR3 length is 16 residues. V lost 1 base and J lost 2, with 16 bases in between. The germline gives CDR1 SGHRS, CDR2 YFSETQ. DNA of the CDR3: TGCGCCAGCAGCTTGACGACCGAAAAAATTGCCTACGAGCAGTACTTC. As protein: CASSLTTEKIAYEQYF.

For this clone: At one of its ends the junction is not consistent with the germline gene, which may arise from a read error. The CDR3 DNA sequence: TGCAGCGTTCAAGACGGGGATCAGCCCCAGCATTTT. Translated: CSVQDGDQPQHF. The chain joins TRBV29-1 to TRBJ1-5, with D unresolved. Germline CDR1 SQVTM, CDR2 ANQGSEA. This CDR3 spans 12 amino acids.

V gene TRBV5-1 combines with J gene TRBJ1-2, with 12 bases matching TRBD1. V was clipped by 2 bases and J by 4 bases; unmatched bases: 9. From germline, CDR1 is SGHRS and CDR2 YFSETQ. The CDR3 is 17 amino acids. The CDR3 region has the DNA TGCGCCAGCAGCTTCGAACCGGGACAGGGGGCTCTCTATGGCTACACCTTC. This codes for CASSFEPGQGALYGYTF.

This chain uses TRBV19 with TRBJ1-4, with unresolved D. V was trimmed by 4 bases and J by 7 bases, leaving 16 bases between them. The CDR3 spans 15 residues. Germline CDR1 and CDR2: LNHDA and SQIVND (reference sequence). This chain's CDR3 is CASSSGPGLGEKLFF. Here the CDR3 DNA reads TGTGCCAGTAGTAGTGGTCCAGGTTTAGGTGAAAAACTGTTTTTT.

The chain has TRBV6-1 and TRBJ2-5; D is unclear. The CDR3 runs 13 residues. Trimming stripped 6 bases from V and 5 bases from J, with 13 bases between. Germline-derived CDR1 and CDR2 are MNHNS and SASEGT. The CDR3: CASSPTLAETQYF. The CDR3, as DNA: TGTGCCAGCAGCCCAACTCTGGCGGAGACCCAGTACTTC.

The CDR3 loop reads CASSSTRGTGNGYTF. The CDR3 DNA is TGTGCCAGCAGTTCAACCCGCGGGACAGGGAATGGCTACACCTTC. The J gene is TRBJ1-2, the V gene TRBV6-5, with 9 nucleotides matching TRBD1. Germline V gene data show CDR1 as MNHEY and CDR2 as SVGAGI. The CDR3 is made up of 15 amino acids. V shed 4 bases and J 6 bases; nucleotides not matched to a gene: 9.

This clone came up a few times. The rearrangement joins TRBV6-5 to TRBJ1-2, with D tentatively TRBD1 (6 bases). Trimming left V 6 bases short and J 4 bases short, with 12 bases between. This CDR3 has 13 amino acids. The V gene's germline CDR1 is MNHEY and CDR2 SVGAGI. CDR3 loop: CASSPDRLYGYTF. Here the CDR3 DNA reads TGTGCCAGCAGCCCGGACAGACTCTATGGCTACACCTTC.

This clone was counted once. The rearrangement links TRBV11-2 to TRBJ2-3; D call uncertain. The CDR3 runs 13 residues. Germline V gene lookup returns CDR1 SGHAT and CDR2 FQNNGV. Deletions cut 6 bases from V and 4 bases from J, with 11 bases between. This CDR3 reads CASRPIGPDTQYF. CDR3 nucleotide sequence: TGTGCCAGCAGGCCTATAGGGCCAGATACGCAGTATTTT. The whole variable domain, filled in from reference TRBV11-2 and TRBJ2-3, reads EAGVAQSPRYKIIEKRQSVAFWCNPISGHATLYWYQQILGQGPKLLIQFQNNGVVDDSQLPKDRFSAERLKGVDSTLKIQPAKLEDSAVYLCASRPIGPDTQYFGPGTRLTVL.

This rearrangement joins TRBV6-6 to TRBJ2-7; D gene uncertain. V lost 8 bases and J lost 2, with 13 bases in between. The CDR3 totals 13 residues. The V gene's germline CDR1 is MNHNY and CDR2 SVGAGI (reference sequence). The CDR3 reads CASFSASTYEQYF. In nucleotides, the CDR3 is TGTGCCAGCTTTTCGGCTTCAACCTACGAGCAGTACTTC.

CDR3 DNA: TGTGCCAGCTTTAGGGTCGGGAAGAACACTGAAGCTTTCTTT. Protein product: CASFRVGKNTEAFF. The chain joins TRBV27 to TRBJ1-1; D is unclear. V lost 8 bases to trimming and J lost 1 base, with 14 bases between them. Per the germline V gene, CDR1 is MNHEY and CDR2 is SMNVEV (reference sequence). The CDR3 consists of 14 residues.

The DNA of the CDR3 is TGCGCCAGCAGCCCCCAAGGCGCCCTCGAGCAGTACTTC. Encoded protein: CASSPQGALEQYF. V and J are TRBV5-1 and TRBJ2-7; D gene unclear. Germline CDR1 reads SGHRS; CDR2 reads YFSETQ. Trimming took 4 bases from V and 6 from J, leaving 14 bases between them. This CDR3 spans 13 amino acids.

J is TRBJ1-5 and V is TRBV2; no definite D call. The CDR3 sequence is 12 residues long. Germline loops: CDR1 SNHLY, CDR2 FYNNEI. Trimming removed 2 bases at V and 11 bases at J, with 10 bases between. This chain's CDR3 is CASSEKDWSQHF. The CDR3 DNA is TGTGCCAGCAGTGAAAAAGATTGGTCCCAGCATTTT.

This rearrangement joins TRBV5-1 to TRBJ2-3; D unclear. Germline CDR1 SGHRS, CDR2 YFSETQ. Trimming removed 4 bases at V and 2 bases at J, with 17 bases between. The CDR3 consists of 16 residues. CDR3 residues: CASSRATSIFTDTQYF. The CDR3 DNA sequence: TGCGCCAGCAGCCGCGCCACGTCCATCTTCACAGATACGCAGTATTTT.

Regarding this clone: The sample contains more than one DNA sequence encoding this CDR3. This sequence joins TRBV6-1 and TRBJ2-7; TRBD2 agrees at 12 bases. Unmatched junction bases numbered 4, after V lost 6 bases and J lost 4 bases. CDR1 is MNHNS and CDR2 is SASEGT in the germline V gene. This CDR3 region has 14 residues. The CDR3 DNA follows: TGTGCCAGCAGGCTAGCGGGAGGGCCGTACGAGCAGTACTTC. As protein: CASRLAGGPYEQYF.

The chain links TRBV15 to TRBJ2-7; D is perhaps TRBD2 (5 bases). Germline V gene lookup returns CDR1 LNHNV and CDR2 YYDKDF (reference sequence). The CDR3 is 13 amino acids. The V end lost 6 bases, the J end lost 2 bases, and 11 bases lay between the germline ends. CDR3 residues: CATSEDGTYEQYF. DNA for the CDR3: TGTGCCACCAGTGAGGACGGGACCTACGAGCAGTACTTC.

In this sample, this clone turned up a few times. The chain links TRBV5-5 to TRBJ2-7; D possibly uses TRBD1 or TRBD2 (5 bases each). Germline V gene data show CDR1 as SGHKS and CDR2 as YYEKEE (reference sequence). CDR3 length: 14 residues. V was cut by 4 bases and J by 0 bases, with 11 bases left in between. Here the CDR3 reads CASSLEGPSYEQYF. The CDR3 DNA follows: TGTGCCAGCAGCCTAGAGGGGCCCTCCTACGAGCAGTACTTC. Supplemented by reference TRBV5-5 and TRBJ2-7, the full variable domain reads DAGVTQSPTHLIKTRGQQVTLRCSPISGHKSVSWYQQVLGQGPQFIFQYYEKEERGRGNFPDRFSARQFPNYSSELNVNALLLGDSALYLCASSLEGPSYEQYFGPGTRLTVT.

This clone was counted ten times or more. The rearrangement links TRBV29-1 to TRBJ2-7; perhaps TRBD2 as D (6 bases). The V end lost 6 bases, the J end lost 1 base, and 13 bases lay between the germline ends. The germline CDR1 and CDR2 sequences are SQVTM and ANQGSEA. This CDR3 is built from 13 residues. The CDR3 DNA reads TGCAGCGTGTTCGGGAGAGGGTCCTACGAGCAGTACTTC. This encodes CSVFGRGSYEQYF.

The chain combines TRBV29-1 with TRBJ1-5; D may be TRBD1 (5 bases). Germline CDR1 is SQVTM and CDR2 is ANQGSEA. V lost 4 bases and J 9 bases, leaving 13 bases between the germline ends. This CDR3 region has 12 residues. Written as DNA, the CDR3 is TGCAGCGTTGTTGGAGGCGGGGGGCCCCAGCATTTT. This encodes CSVVGGGGPQHF.

V gene TRBV7-2 combines with J gene TRBJ2-5; D might be TRBD1 (5 bases). From germline, CDR1 is SGHTA and CDR2 FQGNSA. Trimming took off 2 bases at V and 2 bases at J, with 9 bases between the two ends. The CDR3 has 14 amino acids. The CDR3 loop reads CASSLRGPQETQYF. Written as DNA, the CDR3 is TGTGCCAGCAGCTTAAGGGGCCCTCAAGAGACCCAGTACTTC.

This clone appeared a few times. The chain is built from TRBV7-9 and TRBJ1-1, with D perhaps TRBD1 (5 bases). V lost 11 bases to trimming and J lost 1 base, with 11 bases between them. Germline V gene lookup returns CDR1 SEHNR and CDR2 FQNEAQ (reference sequence). This CDR3 comprises 12 residues. The CDR3 DNA is TGTGCCTCCGGGACGGCGAACACTGAAGCTTTCTTT. Translation: CASGTANTEAFF.

The J gene is TRBJ2-3, the V gene TRBV28; 7 bases agree with TRBD2. V trimming: 4 bases; J trimming: 4 bases; junction bases outside the gene matches: 5. The germline CDR1 and CDR2 sequences are MDHEN and SYDVKM. The CDR3 is made up of 14 amino acids. CDR3 bases: TGTGCCAGCAGTTATGGGGGGAGGGCAGATACGCAGTATTTT. This codes for CASSYGGRADTQYF.

The chain is built from TRBV6-1 and TRBJ1-1; D call uncertain. The V gene's germline CDR1 is MNHNS and CDR2 SASEGT. Deletions cut 5 bases from V and 10 bases from J, with 14 bases between. The CDR3 extends over 12 amino acids. CDR3 loop: CASSIQNLGAFF. CDR3 DNA: TGTGCCAGCAGTATCCAGAACTTGGGAGCTTTCTTT.

V and J are TRBV5-6 and TRBJ1-1, with D possibly being TRBD1 (5 bases). V dropped 0 bases and J dropped 3 bases, with 15 bases sitting between them. The germline CDR1 and CDR2 sequences are SGHDT and YYEEEE. The CDR3 length is 16 residues. The CDR3 region is CASSLGRTISYTEAFF. As DNA, the CDR3 is TGTGCCAGCAGCTTGGGCCGGACAATCTCCTACACTGAAGCTTTCTTT.